This T cell receptor beta chain is from a study of cytomegalovirus exposure and HLA in healthy donors (dated by TCRdb to the late 2010s). Notes on the research overall: An earlier analysis of approximately 590 of the donors reported approximately 270 Gb of sequence data and 117 million unique TCR beta sequences from 150 million to 200 million T cells. A later genetic analysis took genome-wide SNP genotypes for about three fifths of the roughly 670 donors and used that subset as a discovery cohort. Roughly 300 gigabases of sequencing data and tens of millions of unique TCR sequences were included in an early release covering roughly 600 HLA-typed donors. In addition to the first cohort of approximately 670 subjects, a separate validation cohort of 120 different subjects was used. Typing coverage varied by locus: 629-630 donors for A, B, C, DRB1 and DQB1; roughly 500 for DQA1; over 600 for DPA1; around 450 for DPB1. Among several hundred genotyped donors of the cohort, an average of approximately 240,000 unique TCR beta nucleotide sequences was sequenced per donor, of which 15% to 20% were non-productive. Donor age, sex, ethnicity and CMV serostatus were compiled together with the repertoire data. Roughly 5 DR-DQ haplotypes were treated as single units for association and clustering because of strong linkage in the cohort. Among the roughly 380 genotyped donors, under 90% belonged to the genetic ancestry cluster associated with self-reported Caucasian donors. The aim of the study was to test whether cataloging public T cell receptors could identify signatures of past pathogen exposure. To decide whether each TCR beta V gene segment behaved as functional or pseudogenic, an earlier analysis of fewer than 750 of the donors relied on high-throughput TCR beta sequencing. A later analysis re-examined previously published TCR beta repertoires from 600 to 700 donors and added high-resolution HLA genotyping to investigate patterns of TCR occurrence. All discovery cohort repertoires had been generated using a single sequencing platform. To predict cytomegalovirus infection status, the study combined high-throughput TCR immunosequencing, statistical association of individual TCRs with disease status, and machine learning. HLA typing included class I and class II loci at four-digit resolution. The T cell repertoires of 550 to 850 subjects were profiled by immunosequencing and related to cytomegalovirus serostatus. The later analysis used no new phenotypic data to find candidate immune exposures, relying instead on TCR beta sequences and their occurrence across donors.

The cohort comprised 666 healthy bone marrow donors. Cohort members were all nominally healthy when sampled, although unrecorded immune exposures were likely present. The donor tested CMV seropositive and was one of the 289 seropositive cohort members. Each donor provided a peripheral blood sample, and peripheral blood mononuclear cells were used for TCR beta sequencing. Genomic DNA extraction from the blood cell samples was performed with the Qiagen DNeasy Blood Extraction Kit. Libraries were built with the immunoSEQ multiplex PCR assay. For the multiplex PCR, a mixture combining 60 forward primers for TCR Vbeta segments and 13 reverse primers for TCR Jbeta segments was used. The CDR3 region of rearranged TCR beta genes was amplified from genomic DNA by a multiplex PCR assay. The amplified TCR beta libraries were sequenced on the Illumina HiSeq System as 87-base-pair reads. The original methods were these. A later analysis tallied some 79 million unique TCR beta chains across the 666 repertoires, and about 12 million of those chains were shared by two or more donors. Raw reads were error-corrected and collapsed into unique sequences with a nearest-neighbor algorithm that merged closely related sequences to remove PCR and sequencing errors. V, D and J gene segments were assigned by aligning CDR3 sequences to IMGT reference sequences. For a sequence to be retained, a match of at least six nucleotides was required to both a V gene segment and a J gene segment. Rearrangements were classified as productive when the CDR3 lacked stop codons and remained in frame with V and J, and all other rearrangements were classified as non-productive. Following IMGT convention, CDR3 was defined as the stretch from the second conserved V-encoded cysteine up to the conserved J-encoded phenylalanine. Sequences without an unambiguous match to a single V gene segment were excluded from the earlier analysis of approximately 560 of the donors. An earlier analysis of fewer than 750 of the donors classified V segments as functional when productive rearrangements were above 56.7% and as segregating when the standard deviation between donors was above 5%. A statistical classification framework was built to diagnose cytomegalovirus status from the catalog of TCR beta chain sequences. V and J gene assignment, in a later analysis, came from comparing TCR nucleotide sequences with IMGT/GENE-DB human TR gene sequences. Using the TCRdist pipeline, a later analysis assigned CDR3 sequences along with most-parsimonious VDJ recombination scenarios. In a later analysis, every TCR beta chain was defined by the combination of its CDR3 amino acid sequence and its V-gene family, and reads without a unique V-gene family were dropped. To address suspected cross-contamination and a sequencing artifact, a later analysis removed around 590 highly shared, low-generation-probability nucleotide sequences. A later analysis calculated a clonal expansion index for each public chain from normalized within-repertoire ranks of inferred template counts. In a later analysis, generation probabilities were computed using a VDJ recombination model fitted to out-of-frame rearrangements, and the results were checked against IGoR. A later analysis scored TCR-TCR, TCR-HLA and TCR-CMV co-occurrence with hypergeometric tests, applying a repertoire-size bias correction to TCR pairs. False discovery rates were estimated in a later analysis by permuting HLA or CMV assignments 20 times. In a later analysis, co-occurring TCRs were grouped using DBSCAN, with TCRdist sequence similarity added in when clustering inside HLA-allele-positive subsets. Repertoires with fewer than 30,000 or more than 120,000 public chains were left out of co-occurrence clustering, as were about five repertoires with anomalous nucleotide sharing. In its TCRdb copy, this immuneACCESS table keeps in-frame sequences only and misses some clones. Where compared with another copy, unresolved V genes explain less than half of these, and the others have no known cause. V, J and clone size were drawn from that table, and D and trimming were deduced from the DNA. Here the sample has about 82,000 clones; 55% to 70% occur a single time. The top ten hold approximately 16% of the sample.

As regards this clone: The antigen it recognizes is unknown. Nothing much larger sits one base from this clone, and base qualities are not available.

What the authors observed across the whole study: While some public TCRs were present in many individuals, most TCR sequences turned up only very rarely across donors. Because counts were too low, some 16 rarely observed V segments, including chromosome 9 orphons, were excluded from the earlier analysis of some 540 of the donors. Presence/absence analyses assumed roughly uniform sequencing depth across donors, an assumption that may not hold. The classifier was reported to diagnose cytomegalovirus status with high specificity and sensitivity in both the original cohort and the validation cohort. The study listed 164 TCR beta chains as associated with cytomegalovirus. Several of the top co-occurrence clusters appeared to be linked to parvovirus B19, influenza, CMV and Epstein-Barr virus, according to a later analysis. Broadly in line with IMGT annotations, most TCR beta V segments showed up in productive rearrangements about 87% or about 30% of the time in an earlier analysis of approximately 600 of the donors. A cluster of highly shared sequence variants was judged likely to be a technical artifact of the sequencing pipeline. In a later analysis, TCR association rates were found to vary across HLA loci, with the most associated TCRs seen for DRB1 alleles and the fewest for HLA-C alleles. A later genetic analysis associated a missense DCLRE1C variant with V-gene and J-gene trimming of TCR beta chains, and an independent cohort replicated the association. In a later analysis, most CMV-associated TCR beta chains were found to appear HLA-restricted, with HLA associations seemingly driven largely by CMV exposure. Linkage disequilibrium might explain the correlated functional status among segregating V segments, but an unknown experimental factor could not be ruled out. In a later genetic analysis, fewer N-insertions in productive TCRs were reported among donors in an Asian-associated ancestry cluster than the approximately 670-donor mean. The cohort was sequenced for TCR beta chains only, and without alpha or paired-chain data the features that could be detected were limited. When HLA alleles, especially DR and DQ, strongly co-occurred, TCR associations were difficult to assign to individual alleles. For the cohort, immune exposure information was limited to CMV serostatus. The authors suggested that the approach could potentially be generalized to other disease states and immunological phenotypes. A further reported finding was that TCR beta sequences accurately predicted the HLA-A and HLA-B alleles for most subjects in the first cohort. Compared with equally common non-associated chains, HLA-associated TCR beta chains in a later analysis were more clonally expanded and had lower generation probabilities. Three of the identified cytomegalovirus-associated TCR beta chains were confirmed in vitro to be specific for cytomegalovirus antigens. Because HLA typing was unavailable for some donors at each locus, only the typed subset was used in association tests. A later analysis associated around 16,000 TCR beta sequences with specific HLA alleles at a false discovery rate of 0.05.

Sequenced: PBMCs. This receptor was taken from a woman aged 40 to 50 in good health and CMV-seropositive.

In nucleotides, the sequence is TGTGCCAGCAGTCGGGATTCTCAGGGACTCACTGAAGCTTTCTTT. Translated, it reads CASSRDSQGLTEAFF. The chain is assembled from TRBV2 and TRBJ1-1; the D gene is possibly TRBD1, with 5 bases matching. Reading from cysteine to phenylalanine, the CDR3 counts 15 amino acids. Only the CDR3 region is kept as DNA, spanning 45 bases read in frame from base 1. Cut back by 5 bases and 4 bases, the V and J ends lie 17 bases apart. CDR1 and CDR2 were assigned from the germline V gene as SNHLY and FYNNEI.